This T cell receptor beta chain is drawn from a study of regulatory T cells in long-lasting Graves disease. The germline V gene has CDR1 SNHLY and CDR2 FYNNEI. Trimming took 6 bases from V and 12 from J, leaving 14 bases between them. The CDR3 length is 11 residues. Relying on iRepertoire HTBI primers and Arm-PCR of CDR3 regions, the team built TCR beta libraries. Methods used by the authors: Identified segments across samples numbered just over 60 TRBV and over eleven TRBJ. TCRdb fed the multiplex PCR reads into MiXCR, producing one record per CDR3 protein. It is TCRdb's table, rather than the study itself, that gives the V and J calls and clone size. The table lists about 660,000 distinct CDR3 sequences, about 30% of them singletons, with 40% to 50% in the top ten. Time point reported: persistent/refractory GD, antithyroid drugs over 5 years with positive TRAb. RNA extracted from PBMCs served as the sequencing template.

Findings and caveats of the study: Reduced TCR diversity was observed in persistent Graves' patients versus newly diagnosed patients. Accuracy may have suffered from the small sample size.

In its sample, this clonotype was seen a few times. Its antigen is currently unknown. This sequence originates from a female donor with Graves disease. This specimen was peripheral blood mononuclear cells (PBMCs), taken when the disease was refractory, from a patient treated with antithyroid drugs. The V and J genes are TRBV2 and TRBJ1-1; D may be TRBD1 (5 bases). The CDR3 loop is CASSPRALTFF. DNA of the CDR3: TGTGCCAGCAGCCCCAGGGCTTTGACTTTCTTT.